Sequencing of this T cell receptor (beta chain) was carried out in a study of CD4+ T cells in melanoma. The study's findings and limits: Neoantigen-specific CD4+ T cells in melanoma reportedly had diverse differentiation states. CD8+ T cell, macrophage and B cell function reportedly correlated with neoantigen-specific CD4+ T cells.

This CDR3 spans 14 amino acids. CDR1 is LNHDA and CDR2 is SQIVND in the germline V gene (reference sequence). The germline V and J ends were trimmed by 1 base and 4 bases, with 8 bases remaining between them. On this clone itself: Antigen unknown.

TCRdb's copy holds only in-frame clones and misses some; the assay was immunoSEQ multiplex PCR. In the table there are more than 90,000 clones, roughly 90% of which are singletons. This TCR came from a human donor with melanoma. This chain uses TRBV19 with TRBJ1-5; D ambiguous. Material: peripheral blood. The DNA of the CDR3 is TGTGCCAGTAGTATAGGGGAAGGGAATCAGCCCCAGCATTTT. Translated: CASSIGEGNQPQHF.